This T cell receptor beta chain emerged from a study of OX40 agonist ivuxolimab in advanced cancers. General observations from the study: Individuals who were partial responders at 0.1-3.0 mg/kg had clonal expansion that ranked among the lowest. Still undetermined is the antigen specificity of the expanded peripheral T cells.

This clone appeared a few times. Its antigen remains unknown. Method: immunoSEQ multiplex PCR; TCRdb's copy keeps in-frame clones and lacks some. The table lists about 44,000 clones, roughly 80% of them singletons, with about 9.4% in the top ten. This CDR3 comprises 19 residues. Specimen: CD4+ or CD8+ T cells sorted from blood, collected in a trial of the OX40 agonist ivuxolimab. The chain joins TRBV21-1 to TRBJ2-3. TRBV21-1 is an annotated pseudogene. The clonotype originates from an adult with an advanced solid tumor such as melanoma, head and neck, liver or kidney cancer. The CDR3 region is CASSTERRYREVVTDTQYF. The CDR3 nucleotides read TGTGCCAGCAGCACCGAAAGGAGGTACAGGGAGGTAGTCACAGATACGCAGTATTTT.